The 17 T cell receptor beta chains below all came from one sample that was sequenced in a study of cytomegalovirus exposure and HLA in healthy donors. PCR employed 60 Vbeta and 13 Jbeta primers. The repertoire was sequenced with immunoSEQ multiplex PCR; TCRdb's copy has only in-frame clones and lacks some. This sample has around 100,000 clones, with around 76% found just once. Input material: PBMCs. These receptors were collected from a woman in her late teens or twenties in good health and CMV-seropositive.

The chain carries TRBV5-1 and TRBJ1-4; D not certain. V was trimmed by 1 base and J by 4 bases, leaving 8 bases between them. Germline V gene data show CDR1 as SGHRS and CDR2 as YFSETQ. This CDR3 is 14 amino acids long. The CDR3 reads CASSLFRDNEKLFF. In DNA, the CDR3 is TGCGCCAGCAGCTTGTTTCGGGATAATGAAAAACTGTTTTTT.

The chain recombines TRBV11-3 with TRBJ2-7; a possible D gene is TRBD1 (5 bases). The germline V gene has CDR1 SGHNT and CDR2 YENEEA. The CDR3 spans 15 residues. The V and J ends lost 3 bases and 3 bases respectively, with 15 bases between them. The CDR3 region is CASSFHRNLGYEQYF. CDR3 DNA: TGTGCCAGCAGCTTTCACAGGAACTTAGGCTACGAGCAGTACTTC.

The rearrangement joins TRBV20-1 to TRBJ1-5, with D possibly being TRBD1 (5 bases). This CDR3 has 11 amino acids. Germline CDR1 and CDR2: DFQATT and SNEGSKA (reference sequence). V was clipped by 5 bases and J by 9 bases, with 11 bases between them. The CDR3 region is CSAAGPGPQHF. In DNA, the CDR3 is TGCAGTGCTGCGGGGCCTGGGCCCCAGCATTTT.

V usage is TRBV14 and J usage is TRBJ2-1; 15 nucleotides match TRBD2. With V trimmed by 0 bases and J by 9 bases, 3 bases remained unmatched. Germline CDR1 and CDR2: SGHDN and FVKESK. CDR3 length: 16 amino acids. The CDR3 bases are TGTGCCAGCAGCCAAGAAGGACTAGCGGGAGGGGCTGAGCAGTTCTTC. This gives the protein CASSQEGLAGGAEQFF.

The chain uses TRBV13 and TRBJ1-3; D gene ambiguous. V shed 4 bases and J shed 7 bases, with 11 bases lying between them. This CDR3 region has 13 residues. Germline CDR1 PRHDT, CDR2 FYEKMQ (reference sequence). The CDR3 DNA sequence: TGTGCCAGCAGCTCCCAAGGGAGGAACACCATATATTTT. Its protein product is CASSSQGRNTIYF.

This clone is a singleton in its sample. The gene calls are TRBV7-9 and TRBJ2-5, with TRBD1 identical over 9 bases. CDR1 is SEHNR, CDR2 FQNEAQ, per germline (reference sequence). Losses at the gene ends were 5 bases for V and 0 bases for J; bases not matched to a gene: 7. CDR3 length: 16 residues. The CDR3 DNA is TGTGCCAGCAGCGCCGGGACAGGGATGTACCAAGAGACCCAGTACTTC. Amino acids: CASSAGTGMYQETQYF.

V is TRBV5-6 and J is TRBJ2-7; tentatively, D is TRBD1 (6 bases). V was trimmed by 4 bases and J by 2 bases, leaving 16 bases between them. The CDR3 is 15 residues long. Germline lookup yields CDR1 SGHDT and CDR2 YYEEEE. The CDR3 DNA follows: TGTGCCAGCAGCCACCAGAAGACAGGAGCCTACGAGCAGTACTTC. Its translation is CASSHQKTGAYEQYF.

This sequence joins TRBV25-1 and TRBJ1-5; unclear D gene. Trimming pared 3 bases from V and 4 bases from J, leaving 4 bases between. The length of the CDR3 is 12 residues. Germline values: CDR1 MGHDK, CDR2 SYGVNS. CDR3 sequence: CASSDLNQPQHF. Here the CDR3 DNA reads TGTGCCAGCAGTGACCTAAATCAGCCCCAGCATTTT.

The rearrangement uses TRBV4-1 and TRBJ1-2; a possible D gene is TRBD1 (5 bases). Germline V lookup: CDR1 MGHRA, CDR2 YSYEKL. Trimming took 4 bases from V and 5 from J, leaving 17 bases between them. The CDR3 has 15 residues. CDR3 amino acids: CASSPQPGDEYGYTF. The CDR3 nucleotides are TGCGCCAGCAGCCCCCAACCGGGGGATGAGTATGGCTACACCTTC.

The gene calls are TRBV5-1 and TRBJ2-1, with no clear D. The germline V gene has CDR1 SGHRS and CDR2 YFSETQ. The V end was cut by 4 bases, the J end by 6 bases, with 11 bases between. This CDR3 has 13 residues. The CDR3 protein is CASSEQVTNEQFF. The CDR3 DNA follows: TGCGCCAGCAGCGAGCAGGTTACCAATGAGCAGTTCTTC.

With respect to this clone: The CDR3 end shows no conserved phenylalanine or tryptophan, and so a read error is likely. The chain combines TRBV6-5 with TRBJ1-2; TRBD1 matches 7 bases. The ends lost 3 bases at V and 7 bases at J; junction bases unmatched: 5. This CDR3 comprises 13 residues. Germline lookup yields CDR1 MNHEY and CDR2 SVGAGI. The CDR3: CASSYGTASGYTL. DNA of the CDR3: TGTGCCAGCAGTTATGGGACAGCGAGTGGCTACACCCTC.

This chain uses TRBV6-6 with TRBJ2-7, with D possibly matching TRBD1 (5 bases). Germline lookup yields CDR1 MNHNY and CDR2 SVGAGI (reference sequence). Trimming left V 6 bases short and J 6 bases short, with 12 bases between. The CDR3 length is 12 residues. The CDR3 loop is CASRDNLFEQYF. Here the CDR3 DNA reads TGTGCCAGCAGGGACAATCTTTTCGAGCAGTACTTC.

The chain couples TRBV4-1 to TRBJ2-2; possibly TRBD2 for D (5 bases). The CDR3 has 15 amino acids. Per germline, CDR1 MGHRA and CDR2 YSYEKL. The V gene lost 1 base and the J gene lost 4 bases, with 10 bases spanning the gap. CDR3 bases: TGCGCCAGCAGCCAAGCGGAGACTATCACCGGGGAGCTGTTTTTT. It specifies CASSQAETITGELFF.

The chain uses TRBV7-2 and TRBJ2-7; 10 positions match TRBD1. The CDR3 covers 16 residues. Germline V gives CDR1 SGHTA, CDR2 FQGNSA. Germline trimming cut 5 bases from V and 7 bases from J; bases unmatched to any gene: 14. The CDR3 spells CASSTSPTGGAWEQYF. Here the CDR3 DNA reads TGTGCCAGCAGCACAAGCCCGACAGGGGGCGCGTGGGAGCAGTACTTC.

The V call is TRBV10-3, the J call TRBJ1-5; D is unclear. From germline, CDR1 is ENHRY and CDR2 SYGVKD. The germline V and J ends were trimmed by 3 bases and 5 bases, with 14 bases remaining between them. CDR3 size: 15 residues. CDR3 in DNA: TGTGCCATCAGTGATGTCGCAGGAACGGATCAGCCCCAGCATTTT. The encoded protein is CAISDVAGTDQPQHF.

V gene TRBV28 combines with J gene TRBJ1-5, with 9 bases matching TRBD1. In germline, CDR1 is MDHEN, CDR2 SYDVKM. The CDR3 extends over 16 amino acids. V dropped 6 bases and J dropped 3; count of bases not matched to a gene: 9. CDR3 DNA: TGTGCCAGCAGGGCGACGACAGGGGGACCCAATCAGCCCCAGCATTTT. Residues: CASRATTGGPNQPQHF.

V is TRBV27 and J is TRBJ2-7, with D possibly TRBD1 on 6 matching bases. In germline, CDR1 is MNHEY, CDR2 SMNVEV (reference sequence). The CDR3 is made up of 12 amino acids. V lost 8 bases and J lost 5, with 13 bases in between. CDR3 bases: TGTGCCAGCCGCGGACAGTTCAACGAGCAGTACTTC. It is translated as CASRGQFNEQYF.